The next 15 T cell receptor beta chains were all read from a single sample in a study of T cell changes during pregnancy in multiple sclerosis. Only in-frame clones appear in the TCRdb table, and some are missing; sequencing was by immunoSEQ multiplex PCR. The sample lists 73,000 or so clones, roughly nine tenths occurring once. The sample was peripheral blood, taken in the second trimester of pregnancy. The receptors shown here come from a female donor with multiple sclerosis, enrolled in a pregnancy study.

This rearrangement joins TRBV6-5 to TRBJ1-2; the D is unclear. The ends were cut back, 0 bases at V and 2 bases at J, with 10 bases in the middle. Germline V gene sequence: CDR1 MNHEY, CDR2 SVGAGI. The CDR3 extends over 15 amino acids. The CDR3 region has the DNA TGTGCCAGCAGTTACTCGGCAGGTTCAAACTATGGCTACACCTTC. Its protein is CASSYSAGSNYGYTF.

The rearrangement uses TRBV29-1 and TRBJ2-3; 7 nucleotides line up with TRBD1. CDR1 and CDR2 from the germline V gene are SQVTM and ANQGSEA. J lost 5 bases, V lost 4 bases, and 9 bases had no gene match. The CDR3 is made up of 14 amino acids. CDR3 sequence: CSVAKGAPGDTQYF. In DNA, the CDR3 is TGCAGCGTTGCTAAGGGGGCGCCTGGAGATACGCAGTATTTT.

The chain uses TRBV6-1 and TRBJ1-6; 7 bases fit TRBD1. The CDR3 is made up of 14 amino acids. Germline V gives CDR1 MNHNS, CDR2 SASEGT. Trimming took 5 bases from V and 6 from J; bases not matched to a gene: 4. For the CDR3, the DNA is TGTGCCAGCAGTCCCCGACAGGGTAATTCACCCCTCCACTTT. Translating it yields CASSPRQGNSPLHF.

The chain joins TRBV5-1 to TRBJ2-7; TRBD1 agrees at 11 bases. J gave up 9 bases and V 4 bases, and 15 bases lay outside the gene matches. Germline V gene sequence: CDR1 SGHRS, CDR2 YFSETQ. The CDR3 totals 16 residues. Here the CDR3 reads CASSTPSGTGGVRQYF. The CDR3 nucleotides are TGCGCCAGCAGCACACCATCCGGGACAGGGGGTGTACGGCAGTACTTC.

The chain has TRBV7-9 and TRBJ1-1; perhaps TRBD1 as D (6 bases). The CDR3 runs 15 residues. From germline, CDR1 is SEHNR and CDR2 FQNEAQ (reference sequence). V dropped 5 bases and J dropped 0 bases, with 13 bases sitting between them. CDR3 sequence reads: CASSPGGGVNTEAFF. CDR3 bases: TGTGCCAGCAGCCCTGGAGGGGGGGTGAACACTGAAGCTTTCTTT.

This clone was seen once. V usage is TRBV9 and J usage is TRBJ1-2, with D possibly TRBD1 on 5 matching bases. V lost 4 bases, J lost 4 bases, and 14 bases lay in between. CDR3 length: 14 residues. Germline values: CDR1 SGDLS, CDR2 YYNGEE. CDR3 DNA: TGTGCCAGCAGCCCGCGGGGGGGTCGCTATGGCTACACCTTC. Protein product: CASSPRGGRYGYTF.

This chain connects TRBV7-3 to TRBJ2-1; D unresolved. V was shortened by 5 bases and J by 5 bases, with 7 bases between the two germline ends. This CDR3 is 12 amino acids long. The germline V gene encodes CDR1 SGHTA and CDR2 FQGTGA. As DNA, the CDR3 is TGTGCCAGCAGCCAGAATAACAATGAGCAGTTCTTC. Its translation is CASSQNNNEQFF.

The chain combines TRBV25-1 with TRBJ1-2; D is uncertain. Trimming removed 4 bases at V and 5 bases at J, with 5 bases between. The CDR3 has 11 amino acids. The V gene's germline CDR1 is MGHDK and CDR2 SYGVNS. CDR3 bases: TGTGCCAGCAGTGGAGGGTATGGCTACACCTTC. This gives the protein CASSGGYGYTF.

The CDR3 loop is CASAHPGTRGNTIYF. The CDR3, as DNA: TGTGCCAGCGCCCACCCAGGGACACGCGGAAACACCATATATTTT. The chain has TRBV25-1 and TRBJ1-3; maybe TRBD1 (6 bases). The CDR3 loop spans 15 amino acids. Trimming took off 8 bases at V and 4 bases at J, with 18 bases between the two ends. Germline V gene data show CDR1 as MGHDK and CDR2 as SYGVNS.

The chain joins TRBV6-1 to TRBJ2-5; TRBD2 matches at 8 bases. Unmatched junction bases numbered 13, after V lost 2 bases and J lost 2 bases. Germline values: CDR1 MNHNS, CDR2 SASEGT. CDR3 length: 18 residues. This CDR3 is CASSEWMYSERGQETQYF. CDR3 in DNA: TGTGCCAGCAGTGAATGGATGTATTCAGAGCGGGGGCAAGAGACCCAGTACTTC.

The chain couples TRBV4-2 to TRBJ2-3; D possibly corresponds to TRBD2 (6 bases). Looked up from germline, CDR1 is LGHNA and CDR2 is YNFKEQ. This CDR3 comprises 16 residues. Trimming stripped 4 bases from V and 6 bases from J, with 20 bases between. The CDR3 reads CASSPQEGRARDTQYF. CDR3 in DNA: TGTGCCAGCAGCCCCCAGGAGGGCAGGGCTAGGGATACGCAGTATTTT.

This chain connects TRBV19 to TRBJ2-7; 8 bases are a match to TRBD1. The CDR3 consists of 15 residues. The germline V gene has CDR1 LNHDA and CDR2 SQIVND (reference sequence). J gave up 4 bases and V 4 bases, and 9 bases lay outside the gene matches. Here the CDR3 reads CASSNRDRLIYEQYF. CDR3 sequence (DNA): TGTGCCAGTAGTAACCGGGACAGGCTAATTTACGAGCAGTACTTC.

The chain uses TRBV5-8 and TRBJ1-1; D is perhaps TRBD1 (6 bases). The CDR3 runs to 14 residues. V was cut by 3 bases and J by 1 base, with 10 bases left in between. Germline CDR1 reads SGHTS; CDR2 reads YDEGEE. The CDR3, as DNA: TGTGCCAGCAGCTGGCCAGGGGCGAACACTGAAGCTTTCTTT. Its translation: CASSWPGANTEAFF.

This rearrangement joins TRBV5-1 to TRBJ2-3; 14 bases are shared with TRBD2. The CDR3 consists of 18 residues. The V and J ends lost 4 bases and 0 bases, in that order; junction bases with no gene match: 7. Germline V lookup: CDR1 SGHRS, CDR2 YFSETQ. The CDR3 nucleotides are TGCGCCAGCAGCCCCGGGACTAGCGGGGGATATAGCACAGATACGCAGTATTTT. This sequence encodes CASSPGTSGGYSTDTQYF.

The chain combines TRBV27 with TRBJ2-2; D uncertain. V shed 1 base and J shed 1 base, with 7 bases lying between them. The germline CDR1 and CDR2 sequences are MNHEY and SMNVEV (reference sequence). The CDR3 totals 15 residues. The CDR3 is CASSLFTGNTGELFF. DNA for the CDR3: TGTGCCAGCAGTTTATTCACCGGGAACACCGGGGAGCTGTTTTTT.